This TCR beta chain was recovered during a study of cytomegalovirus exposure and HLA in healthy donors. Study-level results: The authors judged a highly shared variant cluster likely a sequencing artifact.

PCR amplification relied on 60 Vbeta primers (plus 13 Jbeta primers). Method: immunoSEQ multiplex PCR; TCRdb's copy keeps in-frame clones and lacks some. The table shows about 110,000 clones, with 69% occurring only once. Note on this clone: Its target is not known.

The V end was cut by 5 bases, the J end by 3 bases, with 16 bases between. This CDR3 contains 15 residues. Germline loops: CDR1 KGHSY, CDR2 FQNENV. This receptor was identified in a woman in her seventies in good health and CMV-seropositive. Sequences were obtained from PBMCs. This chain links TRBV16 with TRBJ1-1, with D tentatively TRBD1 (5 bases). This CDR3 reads CASSDQGMGDTEAFF. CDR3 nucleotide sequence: TGTGCCAGCAGCGACCAGGGTATGGGTGACACTGAAGCTTTCTTT.